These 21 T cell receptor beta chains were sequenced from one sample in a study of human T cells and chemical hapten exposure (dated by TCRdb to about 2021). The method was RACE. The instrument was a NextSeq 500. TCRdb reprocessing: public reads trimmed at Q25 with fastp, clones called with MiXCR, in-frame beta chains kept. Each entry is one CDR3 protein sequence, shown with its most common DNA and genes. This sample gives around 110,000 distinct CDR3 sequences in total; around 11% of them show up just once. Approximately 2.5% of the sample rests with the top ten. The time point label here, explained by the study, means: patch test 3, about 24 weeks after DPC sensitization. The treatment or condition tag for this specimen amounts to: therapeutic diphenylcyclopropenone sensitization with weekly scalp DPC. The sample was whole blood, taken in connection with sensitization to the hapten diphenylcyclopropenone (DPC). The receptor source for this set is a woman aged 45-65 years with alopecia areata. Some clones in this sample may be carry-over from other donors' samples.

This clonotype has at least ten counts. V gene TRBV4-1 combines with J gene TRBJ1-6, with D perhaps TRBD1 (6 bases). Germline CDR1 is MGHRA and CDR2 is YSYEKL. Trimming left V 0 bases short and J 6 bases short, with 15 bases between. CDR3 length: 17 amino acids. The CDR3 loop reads CASSQEGEQGLNSPLHF. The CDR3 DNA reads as TGCGCCAGCAGCCAAGAAGGGGAACAGGGCCTTAATTCACCCCTCCACTTT.

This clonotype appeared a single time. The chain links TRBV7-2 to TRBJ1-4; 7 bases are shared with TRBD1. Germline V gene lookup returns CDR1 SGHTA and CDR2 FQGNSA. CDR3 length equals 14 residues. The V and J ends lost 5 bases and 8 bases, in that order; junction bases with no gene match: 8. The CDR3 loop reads CASSLGSGGEKLFF. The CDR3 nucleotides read TGTGCCAGCAGCCTGGGGTCAGGGGGGGAAAAACTGTTTTTT. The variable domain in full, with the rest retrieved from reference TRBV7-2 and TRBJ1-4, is GAGVSQSPSNKVTEKGKDVELRCDPISGHTALYWYRQSLGQGLEFLIYFQGNSAPDKSGLPSDRFSAERTGGSVSTLTIQRTQQEDSAVYLCASSLGSGGEKLFFGSGTQLSVL.

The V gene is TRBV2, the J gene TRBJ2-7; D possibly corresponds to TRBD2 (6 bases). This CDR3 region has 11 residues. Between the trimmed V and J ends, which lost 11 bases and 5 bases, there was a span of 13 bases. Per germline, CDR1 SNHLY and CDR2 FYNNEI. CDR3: CARGGEHEQYF. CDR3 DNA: TGTGCCCGGGGCGGGGAGCACGAGCAGTACTTC.

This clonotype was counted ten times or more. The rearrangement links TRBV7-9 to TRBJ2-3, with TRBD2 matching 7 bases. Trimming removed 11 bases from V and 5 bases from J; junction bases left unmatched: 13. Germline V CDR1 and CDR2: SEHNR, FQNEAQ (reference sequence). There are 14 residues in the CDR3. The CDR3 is CAWTSGGIKDTQYF. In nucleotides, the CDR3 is TGTGCCTGGACCTCGGGGGGAATCAAAGATACGCAGTATTTT.

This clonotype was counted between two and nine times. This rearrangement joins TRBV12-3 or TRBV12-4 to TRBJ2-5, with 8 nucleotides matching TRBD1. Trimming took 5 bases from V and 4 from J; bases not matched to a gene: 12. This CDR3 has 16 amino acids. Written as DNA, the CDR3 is TGTGCCAGCAGTCCCCTGGACGTGACAGGGGTAGAGACCCAGTACTTC. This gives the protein CASSPLDVTGVETQYF.

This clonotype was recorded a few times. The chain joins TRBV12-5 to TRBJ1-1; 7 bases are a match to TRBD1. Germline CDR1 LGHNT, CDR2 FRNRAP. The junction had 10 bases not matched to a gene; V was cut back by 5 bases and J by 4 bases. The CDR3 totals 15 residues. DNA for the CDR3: TGTGCTAGTGGTCCGCCGACAGGGATGGGCACTGAAGCTTTCTTT. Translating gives CASGPPTGMGTEAFF.

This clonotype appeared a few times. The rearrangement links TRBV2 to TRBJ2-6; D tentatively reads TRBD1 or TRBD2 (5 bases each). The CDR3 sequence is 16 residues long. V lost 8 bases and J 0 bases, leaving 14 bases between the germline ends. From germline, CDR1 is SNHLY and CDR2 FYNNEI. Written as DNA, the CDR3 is TGTGCCAGCGGGCCGAGGGGAGACTCTGGGGCCAACGTCCTGACTTTC. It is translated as CASGPRGDSGANVLTF.

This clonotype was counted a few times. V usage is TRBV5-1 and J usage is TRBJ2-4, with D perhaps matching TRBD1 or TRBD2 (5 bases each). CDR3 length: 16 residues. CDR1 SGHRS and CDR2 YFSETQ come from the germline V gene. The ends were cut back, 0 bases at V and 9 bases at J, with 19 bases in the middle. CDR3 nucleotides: TGCGCCAGCAGCTTGGAGGGGACGGCCGGTAATAGCATTCAGTACTTC. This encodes CASSLEGTAGNSIQYF.

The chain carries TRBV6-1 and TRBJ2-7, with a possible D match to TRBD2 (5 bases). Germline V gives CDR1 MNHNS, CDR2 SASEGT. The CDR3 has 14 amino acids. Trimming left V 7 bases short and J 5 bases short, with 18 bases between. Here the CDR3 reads CASILRGRFNEQYF. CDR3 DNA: TGTGCCAGCATCCTCCGGGGAAGGTTTAACGAGCAGTACTTC.

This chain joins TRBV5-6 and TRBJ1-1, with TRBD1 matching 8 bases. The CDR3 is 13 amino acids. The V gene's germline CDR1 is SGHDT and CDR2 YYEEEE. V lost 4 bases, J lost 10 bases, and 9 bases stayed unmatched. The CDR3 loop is CASSPGQGPVAFF. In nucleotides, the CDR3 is TGTGCCAGCAGCCCCGGACAGGGTCCCGTAGCTTTCTTT.

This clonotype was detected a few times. CDR3 region: CASSRTPSGPGELFF. CDR3 DNA: TGTGCCAGCAGTCGTACACCATCAGGGCCCGGGGAGCTGTTTTTT. The genes are TRBV27 and TRBJ2-2, with a possible D match to TRBD1 (5 bases). The CDR3 loop spans 15 amino acids. CDR1 is MNHEY, CDR2 SMNVEV, per germline (reference sequence). The V end lost 5 bases, the J end lost 6 bases, and 16 bases lay between the germline ends.

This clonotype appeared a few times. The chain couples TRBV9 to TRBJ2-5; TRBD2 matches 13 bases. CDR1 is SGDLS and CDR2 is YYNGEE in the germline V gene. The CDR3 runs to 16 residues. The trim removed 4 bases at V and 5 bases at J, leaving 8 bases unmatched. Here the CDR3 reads CASSLGLAGTTETQYF. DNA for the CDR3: TGTGCCAGCAGCCTGGGACTAGCGGGGACTACTGAGACCCAGTACTTC.

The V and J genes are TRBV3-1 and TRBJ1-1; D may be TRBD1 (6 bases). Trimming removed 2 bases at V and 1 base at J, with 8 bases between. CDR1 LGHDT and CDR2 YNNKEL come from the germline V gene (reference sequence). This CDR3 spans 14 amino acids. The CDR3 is CASSQQQGNTEAFF. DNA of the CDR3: TGTGCCAGCAGCCAACAACAGGGGAACACTGAAGCTTTCTTT.

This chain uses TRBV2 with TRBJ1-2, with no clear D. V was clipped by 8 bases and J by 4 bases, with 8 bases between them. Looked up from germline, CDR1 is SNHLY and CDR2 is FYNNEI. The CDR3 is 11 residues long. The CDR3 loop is CASRAVYGYTF. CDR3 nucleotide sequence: TGTGCCAGCCGGGCAGTCTATGGCTACACCTTC. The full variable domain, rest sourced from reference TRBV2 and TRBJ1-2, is EPEVTQTPSHQVTQMGQEVILRCVPISNHLYFYWYRQILGQKVEFLVSFYNNEISEKSEIFDDQFSVERPDGSNFTLKIRSTKLEDSAMYFCASRAVYGYTFGSGTRLTVV.

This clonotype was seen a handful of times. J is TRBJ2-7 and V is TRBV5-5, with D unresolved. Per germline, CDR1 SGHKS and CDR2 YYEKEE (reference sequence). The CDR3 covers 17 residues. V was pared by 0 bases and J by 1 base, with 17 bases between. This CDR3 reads CASSLEWSLLSSYEQYF. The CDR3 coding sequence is TGTGCCAGCAGCTTGGAATGGAGCCTTCTCAGTTCCTACGAGCAGTACTTC.

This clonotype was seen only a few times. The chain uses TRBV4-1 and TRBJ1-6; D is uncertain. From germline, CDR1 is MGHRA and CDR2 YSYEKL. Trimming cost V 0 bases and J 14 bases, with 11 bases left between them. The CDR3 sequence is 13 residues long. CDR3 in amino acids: CASSQEGPIALHF. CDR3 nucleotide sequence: TGCGCCAGCAGCCAAGAAGGCCCCATTGCCCTCCACTTT.

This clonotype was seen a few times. As DNA, the CDR3 is TGTGCCAGCAGCCTAAGCGGACCGTCGACCCAATTGTACTTC. As protein: CASSLSGPSTQLYF. This rearrangement joins TRBV3-1 to TRBJ2-7, with D maybe TRBD2 (5 bases). The V and J ends lost 4 bases and 12 bases respectively, with 22 bases between them. Germline CDR1 LGHDT, CDR2 YNNKEL (reference sequence). This CDR3 has 14 amino acids.

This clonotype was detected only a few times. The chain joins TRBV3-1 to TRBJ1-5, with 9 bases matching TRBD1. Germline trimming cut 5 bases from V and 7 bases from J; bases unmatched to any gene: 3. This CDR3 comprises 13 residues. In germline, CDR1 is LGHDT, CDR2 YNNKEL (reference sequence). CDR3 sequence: CASSVTGGQPQHF. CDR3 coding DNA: TGTGCCAGCAGCGTGACAGGGGGACAGCCCCAGCATTTT.

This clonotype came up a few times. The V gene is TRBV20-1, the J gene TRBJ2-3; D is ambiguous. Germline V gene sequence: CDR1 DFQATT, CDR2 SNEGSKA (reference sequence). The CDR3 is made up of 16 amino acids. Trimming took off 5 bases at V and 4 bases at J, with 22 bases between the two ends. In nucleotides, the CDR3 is TGCAGTGCTGTCCCCCGGACCTTATCATTCGCAGATACGCAGTATTTT. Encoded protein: CSAVPRTLSFADTQYF.

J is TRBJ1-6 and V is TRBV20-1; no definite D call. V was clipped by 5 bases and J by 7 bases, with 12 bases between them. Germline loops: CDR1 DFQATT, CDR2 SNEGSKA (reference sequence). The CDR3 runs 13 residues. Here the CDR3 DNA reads TGCAGTGCTCCTCCCACACGGAATTCACCCCTCCACTTT. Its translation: CSAPPTRNSPLHF.

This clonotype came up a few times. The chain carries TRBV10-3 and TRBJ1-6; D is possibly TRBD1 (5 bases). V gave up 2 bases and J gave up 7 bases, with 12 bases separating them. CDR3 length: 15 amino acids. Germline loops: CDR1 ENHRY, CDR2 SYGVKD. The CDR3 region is CAISESVRGNSPLHF. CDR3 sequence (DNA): TGTGCCATCAGTGAGAGTGTTCGGGGGAATTCACCCCTCCACTTT.